This T cell receptor (beta chain) originates from a study of regulatory T cells in long-lasting Graves disease. The time point denotes: newly diagnosed GD, antithyroid drugs for less than 3 months. Extracted PBMC RNA gave rise to the TCR library. Building of the TCR beta libraries involved iRepertoire HTBI primers and Arm-PCR of CDR3 regions. One entry per CDR3 protein results from TCRdb running MiXCR on the multiplex PCR reads. The repertoire holds roughly 420,000 distinct CDR3 sequences, with about 15% as singletons. A remark on this clonotype: This may be a read error: a much more frequent sequence differs by one nucleotide.

The germline V gene encodes CDR1 SGDLS and CDR2 YYNGEE. The CDR3 length is 15 residues. This sample was also put to use in a study of T cells in Graves' hyperthyroidism and ophthalmopathy. From that report: In the first-round RT-PCR of the TCR CDR3, the HTBI primer set was used.

Sequences were derived from peripheral blood mononuclear cells (PBMCs), sampled at new diagnosis, from a patient treated with antithyroid drugs. The source of this sequence is a woman between 45 and 60 years old with Graves disease. The chain employs TRBV9 and TRBJ2-7, with 7 nucleotides matching TRBD1. The J call may be incorrect, as the DNA end agrees better with TRBJ2-1. The CDR3: CASSVTGDPTYEQFF. The DNA for the CDR3 is TGTGCCAGCAGCGTAACAGGGGATCCTACCTACGAGCAGTTCTTC.